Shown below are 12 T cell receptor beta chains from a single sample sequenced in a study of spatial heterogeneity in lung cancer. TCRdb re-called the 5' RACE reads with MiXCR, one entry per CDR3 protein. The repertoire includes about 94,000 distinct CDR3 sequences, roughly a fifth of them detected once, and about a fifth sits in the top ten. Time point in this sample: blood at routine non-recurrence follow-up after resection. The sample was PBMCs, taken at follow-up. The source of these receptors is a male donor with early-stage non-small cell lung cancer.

CDR3 nucleotide sequence: TGCAGTGCTAGAGGCCTACAGGGGAGATCACCCCTCCACTTT. It yields the protein CSARGLQGRSPLHF. V gene TRBV20-1 combines with J gene TRBJ1-6; 7 nucleotides line up with TRBD1. The CDR3 sequence is 14 residues long. The germline CDR1 and CDR2 sequences are DFQATT and SNEGSKA (reference sequence). The J segment lost 10 bases and the V segment lost 1 base, leaving 7 bases of the junction unmatched.

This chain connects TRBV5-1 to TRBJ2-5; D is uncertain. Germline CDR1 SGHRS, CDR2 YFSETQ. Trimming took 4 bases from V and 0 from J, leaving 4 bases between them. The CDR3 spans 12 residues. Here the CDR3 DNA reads TGCGCCAGCAGCCACTACCAAGAGACCCAGTACTTC. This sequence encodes CASSHYQETQYF.

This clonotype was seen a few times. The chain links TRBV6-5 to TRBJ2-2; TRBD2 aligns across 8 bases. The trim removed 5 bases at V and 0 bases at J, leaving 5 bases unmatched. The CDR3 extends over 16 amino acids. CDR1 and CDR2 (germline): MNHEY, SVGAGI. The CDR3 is CASSPRGGSNTGELFF. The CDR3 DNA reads TGTGCCAGCAGTCCACGGGGGGGATCGAACACCGGGGAGCTGTTTTTT.

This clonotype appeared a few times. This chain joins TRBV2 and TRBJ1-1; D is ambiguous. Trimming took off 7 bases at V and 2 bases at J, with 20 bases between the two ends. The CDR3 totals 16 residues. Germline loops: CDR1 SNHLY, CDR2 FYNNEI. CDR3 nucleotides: TGTGCCAGCATGTTGGGCACGCAAATCCTCAACACTGAAGCTTTCTTT. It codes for CASMLGTQILNTEAFF.

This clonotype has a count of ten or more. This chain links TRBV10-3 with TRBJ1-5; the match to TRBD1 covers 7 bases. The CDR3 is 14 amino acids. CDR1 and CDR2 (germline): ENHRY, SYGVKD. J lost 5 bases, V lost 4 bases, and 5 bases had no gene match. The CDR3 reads CAISGETGDQPQHF. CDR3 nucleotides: TGTGCCATCAGTGGGGAAACAGGGGATCAGCCCCAGCATTTT.

The CDR3 sequence: CASSQATSGSTDTQYF. In DNA, the CDR3 is TGTGCCAGCAGCCAAGCGACTAGCGGGAGCACAGATACGCAGTATTTT. This chain links TRBV4-2 with TRBJ2-3, with 10 positions matching TRBD2. Germline V gene data show CDR1 as LGHNA and CDR2 as YNFKEQ. The CDR3 contains 16 residues. V lost 1 base and J lost 0; bases outside the gene matches: 1.

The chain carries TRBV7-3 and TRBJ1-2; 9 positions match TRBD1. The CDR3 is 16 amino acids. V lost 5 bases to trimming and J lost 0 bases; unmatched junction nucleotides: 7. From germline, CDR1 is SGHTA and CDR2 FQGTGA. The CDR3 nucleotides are TGTGCCAGCAGCCCGGGACAGGGTCTTCCTAACTATGGCTACACCTTC. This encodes CASSPGQGLPNYGYTF.

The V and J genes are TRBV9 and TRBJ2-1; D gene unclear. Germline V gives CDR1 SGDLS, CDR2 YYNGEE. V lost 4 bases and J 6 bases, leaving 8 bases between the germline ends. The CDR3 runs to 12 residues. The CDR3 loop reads CASSRAPNEQFF. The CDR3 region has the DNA TGTGCCAGCAGCCGGGCACCCAATGAGCAGTTCTTC.

The CDR3 protein is CASSQHRGETQYF. DNA for the CDR3: TGTGCCAGCAGCCAGCATCGCGGAGAGACCCAGTACTTC. This chain uses TRBV7-2 with TRBJ2-5; D uncertain. The V and J ends lost 5 bases and 4 bases respectively, with 11 bases between them. The CDR3 contains 13 residues. Per the germline V gene, CDR1 is SGHTA and CDR2 is FQGNSA.

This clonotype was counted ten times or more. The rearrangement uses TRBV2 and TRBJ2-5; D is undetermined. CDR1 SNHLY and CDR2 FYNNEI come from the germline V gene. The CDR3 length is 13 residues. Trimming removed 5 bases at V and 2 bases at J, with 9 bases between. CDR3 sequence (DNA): TGTGCCAGCAGTTTTAGGTGGCAAGAGACCCAGTACTTC. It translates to CASSFRWQETQYF.

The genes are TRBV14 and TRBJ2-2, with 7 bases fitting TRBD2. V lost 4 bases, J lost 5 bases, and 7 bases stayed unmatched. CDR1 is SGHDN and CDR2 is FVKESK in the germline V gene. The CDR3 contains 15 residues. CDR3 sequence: CASSRWGGKTGELFF. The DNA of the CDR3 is TGTGCCAGCAGCCGCTGGGGGGGAAAGACCGGGGAGCTGTTTTTT.

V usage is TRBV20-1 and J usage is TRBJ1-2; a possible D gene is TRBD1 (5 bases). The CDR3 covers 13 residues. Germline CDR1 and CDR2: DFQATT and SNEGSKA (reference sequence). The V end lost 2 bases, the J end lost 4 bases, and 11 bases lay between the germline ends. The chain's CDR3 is CSARHQGFYGYTF. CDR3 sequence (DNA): TGCAGTGCTAGACACCAGGGTTTCTATGGCTACACCTTC.